This T cell receptor beta chain was sequenced in a study of control samples from healthy donors and cancer patients. Sequencing used immunoSEQ multiplex PCR; TCRdb keeps in-frame clones, though not all of them. Of about 220,000 clones detected, about 95% appear once; the ten largest clones hold more than 1.3%. Germline CDR1 and CDR2: MNHNY and SVGAGI (reference sequence). The junction had 14 bases not matched to a gene; V was cut back by 5 bases and J by 4 bases. The CDR3 consists of 18 residues. Only a few counts were recorded for this clone. This clonotype was obtained from a man aged 45-65 years in good health. The J gene is TRBJ1-1, the V gene TRBV6-6; 12 bases are a match to TRBD1. The source material was blood. The CDR3 here is CASSRPGTGGAGGTEAFF. In DNA form, the CDR3 reads TGTGCCAGCAGTCGGCCCGGGACAGGGGGCGCCGGGGGCACTGAAGCTTTCTTT.